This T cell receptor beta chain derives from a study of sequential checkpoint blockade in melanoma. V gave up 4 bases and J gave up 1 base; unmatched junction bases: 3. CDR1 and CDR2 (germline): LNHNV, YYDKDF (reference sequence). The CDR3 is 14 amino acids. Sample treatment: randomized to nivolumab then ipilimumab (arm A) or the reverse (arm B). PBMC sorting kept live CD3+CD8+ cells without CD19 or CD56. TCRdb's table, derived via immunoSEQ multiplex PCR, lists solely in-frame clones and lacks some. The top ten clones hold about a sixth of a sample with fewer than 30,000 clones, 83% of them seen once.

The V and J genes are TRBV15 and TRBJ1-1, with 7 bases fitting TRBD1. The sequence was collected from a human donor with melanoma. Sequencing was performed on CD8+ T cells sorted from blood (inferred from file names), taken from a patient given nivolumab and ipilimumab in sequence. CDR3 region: CATSNRDRNTEAFF. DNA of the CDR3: TGTGCCACCAGCAACCGGGACAGGAACACTGAAGCTTTCTTT.